The 8 T cell receptor beta chains below come from one sample, sequenced in a study of blood T cell repertoires in COVID-19. Profiling relied on immunoSEQ multiplex PCR, and the TCRdb table lists in-frame clones only, not all of them. The repertoire holds 250,000 or so clones, with 70% to 90% as singletons. The sequenced sample was PBMCs or T cells enriched from blood (not recorded which). All receptors derive from a woman aged 45-59 years who had been exposed to COVID-19.

Regarding this clone: A read error may produce the germline difference seen at one junction end. The chain is built from TRBV12-3 or TRBV12-4 and TRBJ2-1; a weak D match, TRBD1 (5 bases). The CDR3 spans 11 residues. This chain's CDR3 is CASSLGPPIIF. DNA for the CDR3: TGTGCCAGCAGTTTGGGGCCCCCAATAATCTTC.

V gene TRBV19 combines with J gene TRBJ1-1; D remains unclear. Germline values: CDR1 LNHDA, CDR2 SQIVND (reference sequence). The CDR3 is 12 amino acids. Trimming left V 3 bases short and J 8 bases short, with 10 bases between. Written as DNA, the CDR3 is TGTGCCAGTAGTATTATGGGCAGGGAAGCTTTCTTT. This codes for CASSIMGREAFF.

This clone turned up a few times. The rearrangement joins TRBV10-1 to TRBJ1-3; D gene unclear. The germline V and J ends were trimmed by 3 bases and 0 bases, with 6 bases remaining between them. In germline, CDR1 is WNHNN, CDR2 SYGVQD (reference sequence). The CDR3 runs to 14 residues. As DNA, the CDR3 is TGCGCCAGCAGTGATCCAGACTCTGGAAACACCATATATTTT. Protein sequence: CASSDPDSGNTIYF.

This chain connects TRBV10-3 to TRBJ2-2, with TRBD2 identical over 16 bases. J lost 4 bases, V lost 11 bases, and 7 bases had no gene match. Germline CDR1 reads ENHRY; CDR2 reads SYGVKD. This CDR3 spans 16 amino acids. CDR3 bases: TGTGCCTCGGGACTAGCGGGGGGGCCGCGCACCGGGGAGCTGTTTTTT. It codes for CASGLAGGPRTGELFF.

This chain uses TRBV10-2 with TRBJ2-1; TRBD2 aligns across 10 bases. V lost 4 bases to trimming and J lost 7 bases; unmatched junction nucleotides: 1. This CDR3 is 13 amino acids long. The germline V gene has CDR1 WSHSY and CDR2 SAAADI. The CDR3 reads CASSGGLANEQFF. The CDR3 DNA reads as TGCGCCAGCAGTGGGGGACTAGCGAATGAGCAGTTCTTC.

This clone was seen just once. The V gene is TRBV18, the J gene TRBJ1-1, with D possibly TRBD1 on 6 matching bases. Trimming took off 2 bases at V and 1 base at J, with 8 bases between the two ends. Germline V gene sequence: CDR1 KGHSH, CDR2 LQKENI. CDR3 size: 14 residues. CDR3 residues: CASSPNRENTEAFF. Written as DNA, the CDR3 is TGTGCCAGCTCACCAAACAGGGAGAACACTGAAGCTTTCTTT. Full variable domain (outside the CDR3, taken from reference TRBV18 and TRBJ1-1): NAGVMQNPRHLVRRRGQEARLRCSPMKGHSHVYWYRQLPEEGLKFMVYLQKENIIDESGMPKERFSAEFPKEGPSILRIQQVVRGDSAAYFCASSPNRENTEAFFGQGTRLTVV.

The V call is TRBV12-5, the J call TRBJ1-1; D gene ambiguous. The CDR3 length is 12 residues. Germline assignment: CDR1 LGHNT and CDR2 FRNRAP. Trimming removed 0 bases at V and 4 bases at J, with 3 bases between. CDR3 residues: CASGLVLTEAFF. The CDR3 region has the DNA TGTGCTAGTGGTTTGGTCCTCACTGAAGCTTTCTTT.

The CDR3 loop is CASSFDGQGAYYGYTF. As DNA, the CDR3 is TGCGCCAGCAGCTTTGACGGACAGGGGGCCTACTATGGCTACACCTTC. V and J are TRBV5-1 and TRBJ1-2, with 11 bases aligning to TRBD1. The CDR3 extends over 16 amino acids. Unmatched junction bases numbered 6, after V lost 2 bases and J lost 3 bases. The germline gives CDR1 SGHRS, CDR2 YFSETQ.